A single sample gave rise to the 28 T cell receptor beta chains below, sequenced in a study of early T cells in non-severe SARS-CoV-2 infection. In TCRdb, the 5' RACE reads were re-called with MiXCR into one record per CDR3 protein. The table records about 52,000 distinct CDR3 sequences, around 10% of them present only once. The source material was whole blood. The receptors stem from an adult who was a healthcare worker with PCR-confirmed SARS-CoV-2 infection or an uninfected control (not recorded which).

The chain has TRBV4-2 and TRBJ1-2; 10 nucleotides agree with TRBD1. V shed 5 bases, J shed 0 bases, and the junction held 6 bases outside the gene matches. Per the germline V gene, CDR1 is LGHNA and CDR2 is YNFKEQ. This CDR3 comprises 16 residues. The CDR3 region has the DNA TGTGCCAGCAGCAGAAGACAGGGGGCGACTAACTATGGCTACACCTTC. Protein sequence: CASSRRQGATNYGYTF.

This clonotype was found many times. V gene TRBV10-3 combines with J gene TRBJ1-5, with D maybe TRBD1 (5 bases). The CDR3 is 12 amino acids. CDR1 and CDR2 (germline): ENHRY, SYGVKD. V was shortened by 10 bases and J by 4 bases, with 11 bases between the two germline ends. In nucleotides, the CDR3 is TGTGCCACCGCAGGGTTTAATCAGCCCCAGCATTTT. This translates into CATAGFNQPQHF.

This clonotype showed up just a few times. V is TRBV12-3 or TRBV12-4 and J is TRBJ2-5; D unresolved. The V end was cut by 2 bases, the J end by 1 base, with 8 bases between. The CDR3 length is 14 residues. CDR3 DNA: TGTGCCAGCAGTTTAACCAGGCCCCAAGAGACCCAGTACTTC. Its translation is CASSLTRPQETQYF.

V usage is TRBV6-1 and J usage is TRBJ2-2; 9 bases are shared with TRBD1. The trim removed 6 bases at V and 0 bases at J, leaving 8 bases unmatched. The CDR3 runs 17 residues. Per germline, CDR1 MNHNS and CDR2 SASEGT. The CDR3 region is CASRLTGGFANTGELFF. CDR3 DNA sequence: TGTGCCAGCAGACTTACAGGGGGCTTCGCGAACACCGGGGAGCTGTTTTTT.

This chain joins TRBV9 and TRBJ2-3; either TRBD1 or TRBD2 may supply D (5 bases each). The length of the CDR3 is 15 residues. Trimming shortened V by 0 bases and J by 6 bases, and 14 bases separated the two germline ends. From germline, CDR1 is SGDLS and CDR2 YYNGEE. CDR3: CASSVGQLGDDTQYF. The CDR3 DNA follows: TGTGCCAGCAGCGTAGGCCAGCTAGGGGACGATACGCAGTATTTT.

By proportion, this clonotype is medium-sized. V and J are TRBV13 and TRBJ2-5, with TRBD2 matching over 10 bases. Germline V CDR1 and CDR2: PRHDT, FYEKMQ (reference sequence). This CDR3 comprises 17 residues. V shed 8 bases, J shed 0 bases, and the junction held 12 bases outside the gene matches. The CDR3, as DNA: TGTGCCAGCTGCCAGACCCTAGCGGGAGACTACCAAGAGACCCAGTACTTC. Translated: CASCQTLAGDYQETQYF.

CDR3 in amino acids: CASSSRTGQETQYF. For the CDR3, the DNA is TGTGCCAGCAGCTCACGGACTGGCCAAGAGACCCAGTACTTC. The chain joins TRBV7-2 to TRBJ2-5; the D gene is possibly TRBD2 (5 bases). V lost 4 bases, J lost 1 base, and 10 bases lay in between. The CDR3 extends over 14 amino acids. The germline V gene has CDR1 SGHTA and CDR2 FQGNSA.

This clonotype was observed a few times. The V gene is TRBV27, the J gene TRBJ2-1, with D possibly matching TRBD1 (5 bases). CDR3 length equals 16 residues. Germline V CDR1 and CDR2: MNHEY, SMNVEV (reference sequence). Between the trimmed V and J ends, which lost 5 bases and 7 bases, there was a span of 21 bases. The CDR3 nucleotides read TGTGCCAGCAGTCCAGGACCCGAAGGGGTCAGAAATGAGCAGTTCTTC. Protein product: CASSPGPEGVRNEQFF.

V gene TRBV7-9 combines with J gene TRBJ2-3; D unclear. CDR3 length: 13 residues. CDR1 SEHNR and CDR2 FQNEAQ come from the germline V gene (reference sequence). Trimming took 6 bases from V and 8 from J, leaving 15 bases between them. In nucleotides, the CDR3 is TGTGCCAGCAGTTACGACTCGGTGGGTACGCAGTATTTT. Protein product: CASSYDSVGTQYF. Using reference TRBV7-9 and TRBJ2-3 for the parts outside the CDR3, the full variable domain is DTGVSQNPRHKITKRGQNVTFRCDPISEHNRLYWYRQTLGQGPEFLTYFQNEAQLEKSRLLSDRFSAERPKGSFSTLEIQRTEQGDSAMYLCASSYDSVGTQYFGPGTRLTVL.

Ten or more counts support this clonotype. The V gene is TRBV5-1, the J gene TRBJ1-2; TRBD1 aligns across 8 bases. Germline V gene sequence: CDR1 SGHRS, CDR2 YFSETQ. The V gene end was trimmed by 4 bases and the J gene end by 5 bases; junction bases not matched to a gene: 4. This CDR3 has 13 residues. CDR3 region: CASSMTGVYGYTF. As DNA, the CDR3 is TGCGCCAGCAGCATGACAGGGGTATATGGCTACACCTTC. The full variable domain, with the rest looked up from reference TRBV5-1 and TRBJ1-2, is KAGVTQTPRYLIKTRGQQVTLSCSPISGHRSVSWYQQTPGQGLQFLFEYFSETQRNKGNFPGRFSGRQFSNSRSEMNVSTLELGDSALYLCASSMTGVYGYTFGSGTRLTVV.

This clonotype was picked up many times. The chain joins TRBV6-2 or TRBV6-3 to TRBJ2-7, with D perhaps TRBD2 (5 bases). With 8 bases removed from V and 0 bases from J, the gap between germline ends came to 17 bases. The CDR3 runs to 15 residues. Per the germline V gene, CDR1 is MNHEY and CDR2 is SVGEGT. The DNA of the CDR3 is TGTGCCAGCCGTCGGAGGTCCTCTAGCTCCTACGAGCAGTACTTC. Its protein product is CASRRRSSSSYEQYF.

This chain uses TRBV5-4 with TRBJ1-3; 9 nucleotides agree with TRBD1. The CDR3 has 16 residues. Trimming at V came to 4 bases and at J to 3 bases, leaving 8 bases not matched to a gene. The germline gives CDR1 SGHNT, CDR2 YYREEE (reference sequence). CDR3 sequence: CASSINRGLNGNTIYF. The CDR3 DNA follows: TGTGCCAGCAGCATAAACAGGGGGCTAAATGGAAACACCATATATTTT.

In this sample, this clonotype turned up many times. The chain is built from TRBV4-1 and TRBJ2-1, with D uncertain. CDR1 and CDR2 from the germline V gene are MGHRA and YSYEKL. The CDR3 has 18 amino acids. Trimming cost V 2 bases and J 1 base, with 18 bases left between them. The CDR3 DNA reads TGCGCCAGCAGCCAAAAGGCGAATTCCGGGCCATCCTACAATGAGCAGTTCTTC. Translated, it gives CASSQKANSGPSYNEQFF.

This clonotype was recorded at least ten times. J is TRBJ2-5 and V is TRBV18; D is undetermined. V shed 2 bases and J shed 2 bases, with 9 bases lying between them. The germline gives CDR1 KGHSH, CDR2 LQKENI. The CDR3 extends over 14 amino acids. CDR3 region: CASSPAPDQETQYF. CDR3 bases: TGTGCCAGCTCACCAGCGCCGGATCAAGAGACCCAGTACTTC.

The genes are TRBV7-8 and TRBJ2-5; no firm D call. The V end was cut by 5 bases, the J end by 5 bases, with 9 bases between. This CDR3 spans 12 amino acids. From germline, CDR1 is SGHVS and CDR2 FQNEAQ. This chain's CDR3 is CASSPGLETQYF. The DNA of the CDR3 is TGTGCCAGCAGCCCCGGTCTGGAGACCCAGTACTTC.

V gene TRBV7-9 combines with J gene TRBJ2-5, with D perhaps TRBD1 (6 bases). V lost 4 bases, J lost 8 bases, and 17 bases lay in between. Per germline, CDR1 SEHNR and CDR2 FQNEAQ (reference sequence). The CDR3 is 14 amino acids. As DNA, the CDR3 is TGTGCCAGCAGCTCGCACAGGGATGAAAATACCCAGTACTTC. Residues: CASSSHRDENTQYF.

The rearrangement links TRBV3-1 to TRBJ1-1; a weak D match, TRBD1 (6 bases). Trimming removed 6 bases at V and 4 bases at J, with 15 bases between. CDR3 length: 14 amino acids. Germline assignment: CDR1 LGHDT and CDR2 YNNKEL (reference sequence). CDR3 loop: CASRLTGYLTEAFF. Written as DNA, the CDR3 is TGTGCCAGCAGACTGACAGGATACCTCACTGAAGCTTTCTTT.

The chain couples TRBV7-9 to TRBJ2-7; 9 bases fit TRBD2. V shed 4 bases and J 4 bases; nucleotides not matched to a gene: 5. The CDR3 length is 14 residues. Germline CDR1 SEHNR, CDR2 FQNEAQ (reference sequence). The CDR3 spells CASSSTSGGYEQYF. The CDR3, as DNA: TGTGCCAGCAGCTCGACTAGCGGAGGTTACGAGCAGTACTTC.

The V and J genes are TRBV3-1 and TRBJ1-5, with D perhaps TRBD1 (5 bases). Germline V gene lookup returns CDR1 LGHDT and CDR2 YNNKEL (reference sequence). The CDR3 totals 14 residues. Trimming stripped 5 bases from V and 0 bases from J, with 8 bases between. CDR3 loop: CASSLTVSNQPQHF. The DNA for the CDR3 is TGTGCCAGCAGCTTGACAGTTAGCAATCAGCCCCAGCATTTT. The full variable domain, its missing parts supplied by reference TRBV3-1 and TRBJ1-5, is DTAVSQTPKYLVTQMGNDKSIKCEQNLGHDTMYWYKQDSKKFLKIMFSYNNKELIINETVPNRFSPKSPDKAHLNLHINSLELGDSAVYFCASSLTVSNQPQHFGDGTRLSIL.

This clonotype was counted many times. The gene calls are TRBV7-9 and TRBJ2-1; 7 nucleotides match TRBD1. V was clipped by 6 bases and J by 5 bases; unmatched bases: 19. The CDR3 has 18 amino acids. CDR1 and CDR2 (germline): SEHNR, FQNEAQ (reference sequence). Here the CDR3 reads CASSPRGPTWSGDNEQFF. In DNA, the CDR3 is TGTGCCAGCAGTCCAAGGGGGCCTACTTGGTCGGGCGACAATGAGCAGTTCTTC.

This clonotype was counted only a few times. In DNA form, the CDR3 reads TGCAGCGTTGGCCCCGGACAGGCCTACGAGCAGTACTTC. This gives the protein CSVGPGQAYEQYF. The V gene is TRBV29-1, the J gene TRBJ2-7, with TRBD1 matching 7 bases. This CDR3 is built from 13 residues. With V trimmed by 4 bases and J by 2 bases, 5 bases remained unmatched. Germline loops: CDR1 SQVTM, CDR2 ANQGSEA.

The rearrangement joins TRBV6-2 or TRBV6-3 to TRBJ2-1, with D unresolved. CDR1 and CDR2 (germline): MNHEY, SVGEGT. The CDR3 runs to 12 residues. Trimming removed 2 bases from V and 5 bases from J, with 4 bases in between. The CDR3 reads CASSYRDNEQFF. CDR3 nucleotide sequence: TGTGCCAGCAGTTACAGAGACAATGAGCAGTTCTTC.

In this sample, this clonotype turned up many times. This chain connects TRBV29-1 to TRBJ2-7; a weak D match, TRBD1 (5 bases). The CDR3 length is 12 residues. The V end was cut by 5 bases, the J end by 2 bases, with 10 bases between. Germline assignment: CDR1 SQVTM and CDR2 ANQGSEA. The chain's CDR3 is CSVRQGPYEQYF. The CDR3 DNA is TGCAGCGTTCGGCAGGGTCCCTACGAGCAGTACTTC.

There are many counts of this clonotype. The chain recombines TRBV27 with TRBJ2-5; a weak D match, TRBD1 (6 bases). The CDR3 covers 12 residues. The V and J ends lost 10 bases and 5 bases respectively, with 14 bases between them. Germline loops: CDR1 MNHEY, CDR2 SMNVEV (reference sequence). CDR3 sequence reads: CATSVRGETQYF. The CDR3, as DNA: TGTGCCACCTCCGTGAGGGGGGAGACCCAGTACTTC.

The V gene is TRBV20-1, the J gene TRBJ2-2; TRBD2 aligns across 7 bases. Germline CDR1 is DFQATT and CDR2 is SNEGSKA (reference sequence). Trimming cost V 5 bases and J 0 bases; bases outside gene matches: 9. The CDR3 runs to 16 residues. DNA of the CDR3: TGCAGTGCTCCCGGCCATGCGGGAGCGAACACCGGGGAGCTGTTTTTT. Translation gives CSAPGHAGANTGELFF.

This clonotype was counted many times. The gene calls are TRBV6-1 and TRBJ1-1; D unclear. The CDR3 is 12 residues long. Germline-derived CDR1 and CDR2 are MNHNS and SASEGT. The V end was cut by 5 bases, the J end by 4 bases, with 8 bases between. Here the CDR3 reads CASSPTGTEAFF. The CDR3 region has the DNA TGTGCCAGCAGTCCGACGGGCACTGAAGCTTTCTTT.

This clonotype has at least ten counts. The chain is built from TRBV5-1 and TRBJ2-1; D remains unclear. V was cut by 0 bases and J by 0 bases, with 4 bases left in between. This CDR3 is 14 amino acids long. Germline-derived CDR1 and CDR2 are SGHRS and YFSETQ. The DNA for the CDR3 is TGCGCCAGCAGCTTGGAAGACTCCTACAATGAGCAGTTCTTC. Amino acids: CASSLEDSYNEQFF.

This rearrangement joins TRBV6-2 or TRBV6-3 to TRBJ2-5; D is undetermined. CDR3 size: 11 residues. Per germline, CDR1 MNHEY and CDR2 SVGEGT. V was shortened by 5 bases and J by 3 bases, with 4 bases between the two germline ends. DNA for the CDR3: TGTGCCAGCAGTCGGAAAGAGACCCAGTACTTC. Amino acid sequence: CASSRKETQYF.